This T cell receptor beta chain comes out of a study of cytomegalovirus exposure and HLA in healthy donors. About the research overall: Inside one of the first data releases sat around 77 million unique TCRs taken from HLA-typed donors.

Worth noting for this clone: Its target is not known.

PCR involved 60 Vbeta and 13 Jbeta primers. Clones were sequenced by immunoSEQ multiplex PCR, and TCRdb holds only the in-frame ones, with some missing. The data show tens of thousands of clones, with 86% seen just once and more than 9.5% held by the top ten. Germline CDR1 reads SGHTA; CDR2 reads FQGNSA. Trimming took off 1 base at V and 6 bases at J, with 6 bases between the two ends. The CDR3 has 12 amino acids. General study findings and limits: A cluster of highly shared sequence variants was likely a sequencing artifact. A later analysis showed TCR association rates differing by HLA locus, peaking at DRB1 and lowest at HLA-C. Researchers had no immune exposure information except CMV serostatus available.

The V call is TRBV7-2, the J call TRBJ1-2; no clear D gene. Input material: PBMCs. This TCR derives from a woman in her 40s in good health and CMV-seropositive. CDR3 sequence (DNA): TGTGCCAGCAGCTTAGAAACGGATGGCTACACCTTC. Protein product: CASSLETDGYTF. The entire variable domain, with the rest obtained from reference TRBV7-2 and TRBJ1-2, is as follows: GAGVSQSPSNKVTEKGKDVELRCDPISGHTALYWYRQSLGQGLEFLIYFQGNSAPDKSGLPSDRFSAERTGGSVSTLTIQRTQQEDSAVYLCASSLETDGYTFGSGTRLTVV.